This TCR beta chain derives from a study of metastatic and nonmetastatic thyroid tumors. MiXCR re-clonotyped the PCR reads for TCRdb. This table holds 20,000 to 25,000 clones, around a third found once. Treatment of any kind had been given to no patient before thyroid surgery. CDR3 size: 20 residues. Trimming removed 2 bases from V and 0 bases from J, with 23 bases in between. The TCR originated in a male donor with papillary thyroid cancer or a benign thyroid nodule (not recorded which). Some clones in this sample may be carry-over from other donors' samples. Source material: blood. The chain joins TRBV7-1 to TRBJ2-1, with D possibly matching TRBD2 (6 bases). TRBV7-1 falls under the ORF class, with uncertain function. CDR3 region: CASSSLRGTAGPSSYNEQFF. CDR3 DNA: TGTGCCAGCAGCTCACTACGGGGGACTGCGGGGCCGAGCTCCTACAATGAGCAGTTCTTC.